This T cell receptor beta chain was captured by sequencing in a study of Ad26.COV2.S vaccination and SARS-CoV-2 variants. For the study at large: The vaccine Ad26.COV2.S was put into the muscle once, or twice with 56 days between.

Turning to this clone: Its cognate antigen is unknown.

Study results and limitations: Post-vaccination breadth of spike-specific CD8+ and CD4+ T cell responses was reportedly substantial.

Sample treatment: 15 to 20 received Ad26.COV2.S at low or high dose, single or two shots; roughly five received placebo; per-sample allocation not given. Samples came from day 63 after the first vaccine or placebo injection. Aged 18-55 years, donor was enrolled in Boston in the early 2020s. The method was immunoSEQ multiplex PCR; TCRdb's version includes in-frame clones alone and lacks a portion of them. The sample holds roughly 700,000 clones, about 90% seen once. Sample: peripheral blood, taken in a trial of Ad26.COV2.S vaccine versus placebo. The TCR sequence derives from a person between 18 and 65 years old who received the Ad26.COV2.S COVID-19 vaccine or a placebo.

The CDR3 nucleotides read TGTGCCTGGGACCGGACAGGGGGAAACACCATATATTTT. It translates to CAWDRTGGNTIYF. V is TRBV30 and J is TRBJ1-3; TRBD1 aligns across 8 bases. From germline, CDR1 is GTSNPN and CDR2 SVGIG (reference sequence). This CDR3 is built from 13 residues. Trimming removed 5 bases from V and 4 bases from J; junction bases left unmatched: 4.